Listed here are 30 T cell receptor beta chains from one sample, sequenced in a study of shared clonotypes between healthy human individuals. The data were produced by immunoSEQ multiplex PCR, yet TCRdb's version contains in-frame clones alone and is incomplete. The sample holds 2 million to 3 million clones, over 85% seen once. Input material: naive CD4+ T cells from PBMCs. Subset specified: CD45RA+ positively selected. Source of these receptors: a man aged 18 to 29 in good health. Some clones in this sample may be carry-over from other donors' samples.

The rearrangement links TRBV5-1 to TRBJ1-1; 7 bases line up with TRBD1. The V segment lost 2 bases and the J segment 1 base; nucleotides outside the gene matches: 5. The CDR3 has 15 amino acids. Germline values: CDR1 SGHRS, CDR2 YFSETQ. The CDR3 DNA reads TGCGCCAGCAGCTTAGGGACAGCGGGGAACACTGAAGCTTTCTTT. Translating it yields CASSLGTAGNTEAFF.

Note on this clone: This sample also contains other DNA sequences that code for the same CDR3. The chain is built from TRBV5-1 and TRBJ2-5; D uncertain. The ends were cut back, 0 bases at V and 1 base at J, with 4 bases in the middle. The CDR3 consists of 13 residues. CDR1 and CDR2 (germline): SGHRS, YFSETQ. CDR3: CASSLAAQETQYF. CDR3 bases: TGCGCCAGCAGCTTGGCCGCCCAAGAGACCCAGTACTTC.

This chain joins TRBV6-1 and TRBJ2-1, with TRBD1 as a possible D gene (5 bases). V lost 7 bases to trimming and J lost 4 bases, with 14 bases between them. The V gene's germline CDR1 is MNHNS and CDR2 SASEGT. The CDR3 length is 14 residues. CDR3 in DNA: TGTGCCAGCAAAGGGGTTGGCTCATACAATGAGCAGTTCTTC. As protein: CASKGVGSYNEQFF.

V and J are TRBV11-2 and TRBJ2-7; D ambiguous. The CDR3 has 13 residues. V was cut by 4 bases and J by 7 bases, with 14 bases left in between. The germline V gene encodes CDR1 SGHAT and CDR2 FQNNGV. In DNA form, the CDR3 reads TGTGCCAGCAGCTCCGACCCGCCCGGTGAGCAGTACTTC. Translating it yields CASSSDPPGEQYF.

A note on this clone: A much bigger clone sits one base away, suggesting this may be a read error. This chain joins TRBV11-2 and TRBJ2-3; D remains unclear. V dropped 4 bases and J dropped 2 bases, with 1 base sitting between them. The CDR3 extends over 11 amino acids. Germline assignment: CDR1 SGHAT and CDR2 FQNNGV. CDR3 sequence reads: CASSYTDTQYF. CDR3 DNA: TGTGCCAGCAGCTACACAGATACGCAGTATTTT.

The J gene is TRBJ1-1, the V gene TRBV28; D gene ambiguous. Germline values: CDR1 MDHEN, CDR2 SYDVKM. The ends were cut back, 6 bases at V and 6 bases at J, with 14 bases in the middle. The CDR3 extends over 13 amino acids. DNA of the CDR3: TGTGCCAGCAGCCCCTACCGGGCGTCTGAAGCTTTCTTT. Translation: CASSPYRASEAFF.

The J gene is TRBJ2-6, the V gene TRBV5-1; D call uncertain. Germline V gives CDR1 SGHRS, CDR2 YFSETQ. The germline V and J ends were trimmed by 0 bases and 2 bases, with 12 bases remaining between them. CDR3 length: 17 residues. CDR3 region: CASSLGSVGPGANVLTF. The CDR3 DNA reads as TGCGCCAGCAGCTTGGGCTCCGTCGGGCCTGGGGCCAACGTCCTGACTTTC.

This clone was observed a single time. J is TRBJ2-7 and V is TRBV19, with TRBD2 matching over 8 bases. CDR1 LNHDA and CDR2 SQIVND come from the germline V gene (reference sequence). This CDR3 spans 14 amino acids. V was pared by 5 bases and J by 5 bases, with 8 bases of the junction left unmatched. CDR3 loop: CASSVGLGTNEQYF. The CDR3, as DNA: TGTGCCAGTAGTGTGGGACTAGGGACCAACGAGCAGTACTTC.

About this clone itself: The junction shows a germline mismatch at one end, possibly a read error. V is TRBV6-1 and J is TRBJ2-1; 10 bases match TRBD2. This CDR3 comprises 14 residues. The germline V gene has CDR1 MNHNS and CDR2 SASEGT. Here the CDR3 reads CASSKAGGDDEQFF. DNA for the CDR3: TGTGCCAGCAGTAAAGCGGGAGGGGACGATGAGCAGTTCTTC.

With regard to this clone: Other DNA sequences in this sample translate to the same CDR3. This chain links TRBV18 with TRBJ2-1, with a possible D match to TRBD2 (6 bases). The CDR3 length is 14 residues. The ends were cut back, 3 bases at V and 5 bases at J, with 11 bases in the middle. Germline lookup yields CDR1 KGHSH and CDR2 LQKENI. The CDR3 DNA reads TGTGCCAGCTCACCGGGACTGGCGGACAATGAGCAGTTCTTC. This translates into CASSPGLADNEQFF.

Remarks on this clone: At the DNA level, this CDR3 is encoded by other sequences in the same sample as well. The chain's CDR3 is CASSLRDRYSGNTIYF. CDR3 DNA: TGTGCCAGCAGCCTGAGGGACAGGTACTCTGGAAACACCATATATTTT. The rearrangement joins TRBV28 to TRBJ1-3; 8 positions agree with TRBD1. The CDR3 is made up of 16 amino acids. The J segment lost 0 bases and the V segment lost 6 bases, leaving 7 bases of the junction unmatched. CDR1 MDHEN and CDR2 SYDVKM come from the germline V gene.

The CDR3 nucleotides are TGTGCCAGCAGCTTAGCGCGCGGACTAGTCTACAATGAGCAGTTCTTC. Its translation: CASSLARGLVYNEQFF. The V gene is TRBV7-9, the J gene TRBJ2-1, with 7 bases lining up with TRBD2. The V gene end was trimmed by 0 bases and the J gene end by 3 bases; junction bases not matched to a gene: 5. CDR3 length: 16 amino acids. Germline V gives CDR1 SEHNR, CDR2 FQNEAQ (reference sequence).

The chain uses TRBV6-5 and TRBJ2-7; D not certain. This CDR3 spans 14 amino acids. Germline CDR1 and CDR2: MNHEY and SVGAGI. V lost 5 bases and J 0 bases, leaving 11 bases between the germline ends. CDR3 amino acids: CASSPGQSSYEQYF. The DNA for the CDR3 is TGTGCCAGCAGTCCGGGCCAGAGCTCCTACGAGCAGTACTTC.

The chain couples TRBV5-5 to TRBJ2-5, with D tentatively TRBD1 or TRBD2 (6 bases each). The CDR3 covers 14 residues. The V gene lost 0 bases and the J gene lost 4 bases, with 10 bases spanning the gap. Germline V gene data show CDR1 as SGHKS and CDR2 as YYEKEE (reference sequence). CDR3 sequence (DNA): TGTGCCAGCAGCTTGGAGGGGGGAAGAGAGACCCAGTACTTC. Its translation is CASSLEGGRETQYF.

For the CDR3, the DNA is TGTGCCAGTTCGAATCGTCAGGGGTGGACGGATGAGCAGTTCTTC. This codes for CASSNRQGWTDEQFF. The V and J genes are TRBV7-2 and TRBJ2-1, with a weak D call TRBD1 (6 bases). The CDR3 runs 15 residues. Germline CDR1 and CDR2: SGHTA and FQGNSA. Trimming shortened V by 9 bases and J by 8 bases, and 23 bases separated the two germline ends.

The V gene is TRBV19, the J gene TRBJ2-7, with 11 bases identical to TRBD1. The CDR3 totals 17 residues. After removal of 4 bases from V and 1 base from J, the junction contained 9 bases not matched to a gene. Per the germline V gene, CDR1 is LNHDA and CDR2 is SQIVND (reference sequence). In DNA, the CDR3 is TGTGCCAGTAGTACGGACAGGGGGCTCAAACCATCCTACGAGCAGTACTTC. Encoded protein: CASSTDRGLKPSYEQYF.

The rearrangement joins TRBV4-2 to TRBJ2-7, with a weak D call TRBD2 (6 bases). CDR3 size: 14 residues. V gave up 1 base and J gave up 5 bases, with 12 bases separating them. Looked up from germline, CDR1 is LGHNA and CDR2 is YNFKEQ. CDR3 DNA sequence: TGTGCCAGCAGCCAAGTCGGGGGTCGAGACGAGCAGTACTTC. Translation gives CASSQVGGRDEQYF.

The chain employs TRBV28 and TRBJ1-4, with a possible D match to TRBD1 (6 bases). The V end was cut by 6 bases, the J end by 0 bases, with 14 bases between. This CDR3 is built from 16 residues. Per the germline V gene, CDR1 is MDHEN and CDR2 is SYDVKM. The CDR3 loop is CASSRTGFSTNEKLFF. CDR3 DNA: TGTGCCAGCAGCCGCACAGGGTTCTCAACTAATGAAAAACTGTTTTTT.

The chain recombines TRBV5-1 with TRBJ1-1; D is unresolved. CDR1 is SGHRS and CDR2 is YFSETQ in the germline V gene. The CDR3 runs to 15 residues. V was shortened by 4 bases and J by 3 bases, with 16 bases between the two germline ends. The CDR3 reads CASSALAGSDTEAFF. For the CDR3, the DNA is TGCGCCAGCAGCGCCCTGGCGGGGTCGGACACTGAAGCTTTCTTT.

The chain links TRBV5-8 to TRBJ1-5; 7 bases align to TRBD1. This CDR3 is built from 15 residues. J lost 4 bases, V lost 1 base, and 5 bases had no gene match. Germline assignment: CDR1 SGHTS and CDR2 YDEGEE. CDR3 protein: CASSLLSGGNQPQHF. The DNA for the CDR3 is TGTGCCAGCAGCTTGTTGTCAGGGGGAAATCAGCCCCAGCATTTT.

The chain is built from TRBV28 and TRBJ2-5; TRBD1 matches at 10 bases. CDR1 MDHEN and CDR2 SYDVKM come from the germline V gene. The CDR3 extends over 15 amino acids. J was trimmed by 5 bases and V by 2 bases; bases with no gene match: 5. The CDR3 DNA sequence: TGTGCCAGCAGTTTAGGGACAGGGGTCTTGGAGACCCAGTACTTC. It codes for CASSLGTGVLETQYF.

The chain couples TRBV18 to TRBJ1-2, with D maybe TRBD1 (5 bases). The CDR3 has 15 amino acids. Germline lookup yields CDR1 KGHSH and CDR2 LQKENI. V shed 0 bases and J shed 2 bases, with 10 bases lying between them. CDR3 amino acids: CASSPPSRGNYGYTF. The CDR3 DNA reads TGTGCCAGCTCACCACCCTCGCGGGGCAACTATGGCTACACCTTC. The entire variable domain, with the rest obtained from reference TRBV18 and TRBJ1-2, is as follows: NAGVMQNPRHLVRRRGQEARLRCSPMKGHSHVYWYRQLPEEGLKFMVYLQKENIIDESGMPKERFSAEFPKEGPSILRIQQVVRGDSAAYFCASSPPSRGNYGYTFGSGTRLTVV.

The DNA for the CDR3 is TGTGCCAGCAGCTTGGGACAGGCGGGGGTAGGAGAGACCCAGTACTTC. Translating it yields CASSLGQAGVGETQYF. The gene calls are TRBV5-5 and TRBJ2-5; possibly TRBD2 for D (7 bases). Germline V gene sequence: CDR1 SGHKS, CDR2 YYEKEE (reference sequence). The CDR3 has 16 amino acids. V lost 0 bases to trimming and J lost 4 bases, with 16 bases between them.

The count of this clone is one. This sequence joins TRBV6-1 and TRBJ1-2; D is ambiguous. The ends were cut back, 4 bases at V and 5 bases at J, with 14 bases in the middle. This CDR3 comprises 14 residues. Germline values: CDR1 MNHNS, CDR2 SASEGT. CDR3 DNA: TGTGCCAGCAGTGCGGTAACAGACGTTTATGGCTACACCTTC. Translation gives CASSAVTDVYGYTF.

The CDR3 here is CASSLLPSRASGSYEQYF. CDR3 nucleotides: TGTGCCAGCAGCTTACTCCCGAGTCGGGCTAGCGGCTCCTACGAGCAGTACTTC. J is TRBJ2-7 and V is TRBV7-3; 7 bases agree with TRBD2. The CDR3 is 18 amino acids. The germline V gene has CDR1 SGHTA and CDR2 FQGTGA. V lost 2 bases, J lost 0 bases, and 13 bases stayed unmatched.

The gene calls are TRBV4-2 and TRBJ2-3; TRBD2 aligns across 15 bases. V gave up 4 bases and J gave up 6 bases; unmatched junction bases: 11. The CDR3 contains 18 residues. Germline V gene sequence: CDR1 LGHNA, CDR2 YNFKEQ. The CDR3: CASSLGLAGGGGEDTQYF. DNA for the CDR3: TGTGCCAGCAGCCTGGGACTAGCGGGAGGCGGGGGCGAGGATACGCAGTATTTT.

The chain is built from TRBV25-1 and TRBJ1-2; weak D call: TRBD1 (5 bases). This CDR3 is 16 amino acids long. V was pared by 0 bases and J by 4 bases, with 15 bases between. CDR1 is MGHDK, CDR2 SYGVNS, per germline. CDR3 amino acids: CASSEYVGVKGYGYTF. In nucleotides, the CDR3 is TGTGCCAGCAGTGAATATGTGGGGGTTAAAGGCTATGGCTACACCTTC.

J is TRBJ2-7 and V is TRBV10-1; 7 positions match TRBD1. The V and J ends lost 8 bases and 2 bases, in that order; junction bases with no gene match: 9. This CDR3 is built from 14 residues. In germline, CDR1 is WNHNN, CDR2 SYGVQD (reference sequence). The CDR3 DNA reads TGCGCCAGCTCAAGGGACAGCAATACCTACGAGCAGTACTTC. It yields the protein CASSRDSNTYEQYF.

The genes are TRBV6-6 and TRBJ2-7; possible D gene TRBD1, 6 bases. Looked up from germline, CDR1 is MNHNY and CDR2 is SVGAGI (reference sequence). The V and J ends lost 6 bases and 1 base respectively, with 16 bases between them. This CDR3 contains 15 residues. In DNA form, the CDR3 reads TGTGCCAGCAGCAAAAGGGCACAGGGATCCTACGAGCAGTACTTC. Its translation is CASSKRAQGSYEQYF.

The gene calls are TRBV5-1 and TRBJ1-2, with D possibly being TRBD1 (5 bases). Germline V gene data show CDR1 as SGHRS and CDR2 as YFSETQ. V lost 0 bases and J lost 6, with 15 bases in between. The CDR3 has 15 amino acids. CDR3 in DNA: TGCGCCAGCAGCTTGGGCGGCAGGGAAGGGCATGGCTACACCTTC. It is translated as CASSLGGREGHGYTF.